Sequencing of this TCR beta chain was carried out in a study of blood T cells in healthy people across ages. Study in general: About one barcoded beta molecule was captured per two T cells (by template switching). General study results and limits: A greater number of naive CD4+ cells and higher diversity distinguished long-lived donors from aged donors. Per million T cells, the diversity of TCR beta decreased roughly linearly as age advanced.

From germline, CDR1 is SGDLS and CDR2 YYNGEE. V was shortened by 4 bases and J by 4 bases, with 7 bases between the two germline ends. The CDR3 covers 12 residues. As concerns this clonotype: What it binds is unknown.

PCR was performed a second time for about 6 to 12 cycles using a sample-barcoded 5' primer and a J-beta primer mix. Every single cDNA molecule received a tag from a template-switch adaptor with 12 random nucleotides. TCRdb ran MiXCR on the 5' RACE reads and lists one entry per CDR3 protein. This sample carries some 710,000 distinct CDR3 sequences, around 50% of them seen once, and the ten largest clones take less than 20%. The sample was blood. The origin of this receptor is an elderly man in good health. The V call is TRBV9, the J call TRBJ2-3, with D unresolved. The CDR3 protein is CASSTSADTQYF. CDR3 DNA sequence: TGTGCCAGCAGCACTTCGGCAGATACGCAGTATTTT.